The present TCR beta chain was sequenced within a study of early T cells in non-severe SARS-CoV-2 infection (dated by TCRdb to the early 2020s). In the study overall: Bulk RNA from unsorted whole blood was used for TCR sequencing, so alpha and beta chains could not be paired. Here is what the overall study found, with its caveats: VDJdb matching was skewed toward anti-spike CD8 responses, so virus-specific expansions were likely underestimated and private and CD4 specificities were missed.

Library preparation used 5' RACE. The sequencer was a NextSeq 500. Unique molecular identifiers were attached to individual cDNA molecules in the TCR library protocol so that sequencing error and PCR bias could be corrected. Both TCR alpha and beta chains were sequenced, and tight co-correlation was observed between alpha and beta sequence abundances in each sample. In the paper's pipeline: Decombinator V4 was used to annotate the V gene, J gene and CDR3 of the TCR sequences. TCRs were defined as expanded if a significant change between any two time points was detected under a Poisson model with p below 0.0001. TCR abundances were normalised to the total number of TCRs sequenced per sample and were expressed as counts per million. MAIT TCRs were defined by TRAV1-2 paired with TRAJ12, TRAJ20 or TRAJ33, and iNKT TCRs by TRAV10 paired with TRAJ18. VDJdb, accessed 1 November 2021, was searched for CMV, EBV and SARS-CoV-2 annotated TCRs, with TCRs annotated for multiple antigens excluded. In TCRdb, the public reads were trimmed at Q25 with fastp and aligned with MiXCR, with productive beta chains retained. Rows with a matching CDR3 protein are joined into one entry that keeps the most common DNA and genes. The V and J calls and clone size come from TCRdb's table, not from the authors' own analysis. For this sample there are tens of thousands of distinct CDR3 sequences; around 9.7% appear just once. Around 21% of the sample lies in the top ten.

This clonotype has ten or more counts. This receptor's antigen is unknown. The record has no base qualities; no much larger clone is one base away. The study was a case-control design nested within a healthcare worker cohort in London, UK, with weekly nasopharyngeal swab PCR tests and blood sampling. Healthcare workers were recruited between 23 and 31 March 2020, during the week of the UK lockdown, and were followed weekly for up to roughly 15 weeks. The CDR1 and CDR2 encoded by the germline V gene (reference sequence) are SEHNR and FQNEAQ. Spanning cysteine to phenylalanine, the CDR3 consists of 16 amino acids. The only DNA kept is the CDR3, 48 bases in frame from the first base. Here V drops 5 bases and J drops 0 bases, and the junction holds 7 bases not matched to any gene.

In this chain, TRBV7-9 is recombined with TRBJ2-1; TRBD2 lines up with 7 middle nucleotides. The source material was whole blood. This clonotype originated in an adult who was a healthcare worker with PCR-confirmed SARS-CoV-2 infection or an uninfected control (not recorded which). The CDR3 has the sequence CASSATTSDSYNEQFF. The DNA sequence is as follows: TGTGCCAGCAGCGCAACAACTAGCGACTCCTACAATGAGCAGTTCTTC.